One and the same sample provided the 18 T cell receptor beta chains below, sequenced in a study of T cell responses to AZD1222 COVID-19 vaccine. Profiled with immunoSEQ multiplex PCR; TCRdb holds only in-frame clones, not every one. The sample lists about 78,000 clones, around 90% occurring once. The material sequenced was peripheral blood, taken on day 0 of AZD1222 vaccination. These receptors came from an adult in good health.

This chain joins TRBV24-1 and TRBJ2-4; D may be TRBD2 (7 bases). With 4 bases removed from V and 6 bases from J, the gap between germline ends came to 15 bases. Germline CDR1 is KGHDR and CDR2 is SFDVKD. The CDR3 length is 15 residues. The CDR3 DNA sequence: TGTGCCACCAGTGAACAACAGGGAGGGAGAAACATTCAGTACTTC. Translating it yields CATSEQQGGRNIQYF.

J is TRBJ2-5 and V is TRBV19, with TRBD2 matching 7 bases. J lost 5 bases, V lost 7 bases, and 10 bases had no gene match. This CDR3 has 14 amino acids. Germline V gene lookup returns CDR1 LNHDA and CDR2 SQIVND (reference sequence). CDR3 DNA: TGTGCCAGTAACCAAGGATGGGAGGGGGAGACCCAGTACTTC. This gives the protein CASNQGWEGETQYF. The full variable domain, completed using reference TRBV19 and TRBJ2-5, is DGGITQSPKYLFRKEGQNVTLSCEQNLNHDAMYWYRQDPGQGLRLIYYSQIVNDFQKGDIAEGYSVSREKKESFPLTVTSAQKNPTAFYLCASNQGWEGETQYFGPGTRLLVL.

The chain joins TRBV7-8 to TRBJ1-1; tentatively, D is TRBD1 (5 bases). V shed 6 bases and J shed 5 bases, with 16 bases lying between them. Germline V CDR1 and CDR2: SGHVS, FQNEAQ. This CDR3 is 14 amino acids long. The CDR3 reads CASSLGGRETEAFF. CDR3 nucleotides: TGTGCCAGCAGTCTTGGGGGAAGAGAGACTGAAGCTTTCTTT.

CDR3 DNA: TGTGCCAGTAGTATAGATGGGCTAGCGGGAGGGTTTTGGGGCAATGAGCAGTTCTTC. It translates to CASSIDGLAGGFWGNEQFF. The gene calls are TRBV19 and TRBJ2-1; 12 bases fit TRBD2. Germline CDR1 reads LNHDA; CDR2 reads SQIVND (reference sequence). The CDR3 spans 19 residues. V shed 0 bases and J 6 bases; nucleotides not matched to a gene: 12.

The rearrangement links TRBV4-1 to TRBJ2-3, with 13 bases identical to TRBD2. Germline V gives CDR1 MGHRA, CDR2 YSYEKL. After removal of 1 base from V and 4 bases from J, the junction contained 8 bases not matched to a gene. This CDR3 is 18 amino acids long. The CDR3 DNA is TGCGCCAGCAGCCAAGGCCGGACTAGCGGGAGAGTCCCAGATACGCAGTATTTT. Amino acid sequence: CASSQGRTSGRVPDTQYF.

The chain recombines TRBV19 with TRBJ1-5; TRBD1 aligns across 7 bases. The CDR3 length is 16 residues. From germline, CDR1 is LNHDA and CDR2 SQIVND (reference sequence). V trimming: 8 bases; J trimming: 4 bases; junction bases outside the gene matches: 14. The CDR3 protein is CASATLGRGGNQPQHF. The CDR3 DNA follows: TGTGCCAGTGCCACTTTGGGCAGGGGGGGGAATCAGCCCCAGCATTTT.

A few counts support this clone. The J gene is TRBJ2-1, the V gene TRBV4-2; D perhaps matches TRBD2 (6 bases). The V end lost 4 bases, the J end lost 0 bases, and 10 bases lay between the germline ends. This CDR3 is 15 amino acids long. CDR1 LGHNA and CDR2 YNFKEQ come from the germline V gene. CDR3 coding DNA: TGTGCCAGCAGCCCCTTGACTAGCTCCTACAATGAGCAGTTCTTC. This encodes CASSPLTSSYNEQFF.

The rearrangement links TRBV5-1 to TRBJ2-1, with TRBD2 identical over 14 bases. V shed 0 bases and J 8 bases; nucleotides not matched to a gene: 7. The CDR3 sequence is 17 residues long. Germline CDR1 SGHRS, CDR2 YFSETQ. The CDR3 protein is CASSLEGLAGGRDEQFF. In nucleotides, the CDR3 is TGCGCCAGCAGCTTGGAAGGACTAGCGGGAGGTCGGGATGAGCAGTTCTTC.

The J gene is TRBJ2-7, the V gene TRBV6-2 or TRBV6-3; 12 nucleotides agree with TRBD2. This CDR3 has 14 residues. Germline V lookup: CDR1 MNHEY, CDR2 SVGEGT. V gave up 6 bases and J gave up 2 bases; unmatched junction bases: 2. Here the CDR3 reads CASRPSGRAYEQYF. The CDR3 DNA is TGTGCCAGCAGACCTAGCGGGAGGGCCTACGAGCAGTACTTC.

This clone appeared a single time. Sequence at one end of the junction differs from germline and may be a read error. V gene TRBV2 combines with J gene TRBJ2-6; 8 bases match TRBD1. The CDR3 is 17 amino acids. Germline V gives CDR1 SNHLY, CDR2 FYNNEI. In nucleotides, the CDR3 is TGTGCCAGCAGACCGGGACAGGACCTCTCTGAGGCCAACGTCCTGACTTTC. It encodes CASRPGQDLSEANVLTF.

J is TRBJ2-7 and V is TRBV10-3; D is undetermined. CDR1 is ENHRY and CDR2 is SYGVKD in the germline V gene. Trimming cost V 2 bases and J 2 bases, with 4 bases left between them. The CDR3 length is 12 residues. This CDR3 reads CAISEGTYEQYF. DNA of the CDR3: TGTGCCATCAGTGAGGGCACCTACGAGCAGTACTTC.

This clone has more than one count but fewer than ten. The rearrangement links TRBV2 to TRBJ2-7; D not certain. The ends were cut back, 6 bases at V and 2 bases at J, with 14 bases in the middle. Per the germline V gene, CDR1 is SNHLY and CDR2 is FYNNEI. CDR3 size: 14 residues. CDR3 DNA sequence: TGTGCCAGCAGCCAAACCCAACATCCCTACGAGCAGTACTTC. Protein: CASSQTQHPYEQYF.

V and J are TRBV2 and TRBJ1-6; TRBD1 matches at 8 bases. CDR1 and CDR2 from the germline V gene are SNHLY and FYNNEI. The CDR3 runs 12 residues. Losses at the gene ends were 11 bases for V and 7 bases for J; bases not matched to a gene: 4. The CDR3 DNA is TGTGCCCGCGGGACAGGAAATTCACCCCTCCACTTT. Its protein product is CARGTGNSPLHF.

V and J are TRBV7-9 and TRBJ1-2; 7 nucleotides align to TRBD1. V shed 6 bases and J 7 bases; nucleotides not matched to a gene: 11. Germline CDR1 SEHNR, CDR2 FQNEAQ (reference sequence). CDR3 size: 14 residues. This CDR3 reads CASSLGEGAGGYTF. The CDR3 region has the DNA TGTGCCAGCAGTCTCGGCGAGGGGGCGGGTGGCTACACCTTC.

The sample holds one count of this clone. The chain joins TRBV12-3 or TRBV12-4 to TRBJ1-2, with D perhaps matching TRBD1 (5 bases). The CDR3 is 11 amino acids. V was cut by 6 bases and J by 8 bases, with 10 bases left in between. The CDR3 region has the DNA TGTGCCAGCAGGGGCAGGGAGGGCTACACCTTC. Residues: CASRGREGYTF.

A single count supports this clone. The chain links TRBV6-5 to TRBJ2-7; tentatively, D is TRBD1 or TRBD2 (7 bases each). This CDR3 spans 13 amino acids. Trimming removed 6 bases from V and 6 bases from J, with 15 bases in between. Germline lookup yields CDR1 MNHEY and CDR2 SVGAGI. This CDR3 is CASRDLRGGEQYF. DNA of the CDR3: TGTGCCAGCAGGGATCTCAGGGGGGGCGAGCAGTACTTC.

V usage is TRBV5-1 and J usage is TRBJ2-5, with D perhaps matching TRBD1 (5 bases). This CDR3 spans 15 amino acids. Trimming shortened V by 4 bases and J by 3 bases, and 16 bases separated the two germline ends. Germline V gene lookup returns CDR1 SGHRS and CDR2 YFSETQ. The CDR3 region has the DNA TGCGCCAGCAGCGGTGACAGTCGTCCTGAAGAGACCCAGTACTTC. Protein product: CASSGDSRPEETQYF.

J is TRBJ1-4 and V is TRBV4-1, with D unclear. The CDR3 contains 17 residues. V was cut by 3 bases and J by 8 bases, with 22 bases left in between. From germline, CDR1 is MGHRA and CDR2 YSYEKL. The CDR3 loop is CASSHQGGIEVREKLFF. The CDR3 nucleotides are TGCGCCAGCAGCCATCAAGGCGGCATCGAAGTGAGGGAAAAACTGTTTTTT.